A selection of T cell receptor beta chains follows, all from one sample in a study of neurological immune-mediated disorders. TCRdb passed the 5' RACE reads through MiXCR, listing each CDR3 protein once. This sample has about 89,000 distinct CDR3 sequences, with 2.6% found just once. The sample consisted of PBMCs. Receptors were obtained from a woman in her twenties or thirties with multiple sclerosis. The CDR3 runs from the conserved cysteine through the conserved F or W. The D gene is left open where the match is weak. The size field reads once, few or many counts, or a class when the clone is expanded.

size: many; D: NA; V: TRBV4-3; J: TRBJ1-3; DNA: TGCGCCAGCAGCCACCGGGGGGGACTCTCTGGAAACACCATATATTTT; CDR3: CASSHRGGLSGNTIYF
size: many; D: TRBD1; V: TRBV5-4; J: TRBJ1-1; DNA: TGTGCCAGCAGCCCCCGGGACAGATATTTGAACACTGAAGCTTTCTTT; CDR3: CASSPRDRYLNTEAFF
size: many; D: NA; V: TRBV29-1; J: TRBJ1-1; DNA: TGCAGCGTTGAGGACCAGACGAACACTGAAGCTTTCTTT; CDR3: CSVEDQTNTEAFF
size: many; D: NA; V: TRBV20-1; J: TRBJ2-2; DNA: TGCAGTGCTCCGCCCGGCACCGGGGAGCTGTTTTTT; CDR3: CSAPPGTGELFF
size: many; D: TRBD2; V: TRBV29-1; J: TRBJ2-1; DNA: TGCAGCGTTGTATTTGGTAGCGGGGACATCTTTTCCTACAATGAGCAGTTCTTC; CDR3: CSVVFGSGDIFSYNEQFF
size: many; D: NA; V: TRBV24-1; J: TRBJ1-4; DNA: TGTGCCACCGAGGACAGCCTTAATGAAAAACTGTTTTTT; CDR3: CATEDSLNEKLFF
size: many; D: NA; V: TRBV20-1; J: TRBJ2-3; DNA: TGCAGTGCTAGAGCCGCGAATAGGGTAGCGGATACGCAGTATTTT; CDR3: CSARAANRVADTQYF
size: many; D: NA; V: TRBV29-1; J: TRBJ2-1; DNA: TGCAGCGTTGTCCTCGGGCAGAGATCCTACAATGAGCAGTTCTTC; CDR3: CSVVLGQRSYNEQFF
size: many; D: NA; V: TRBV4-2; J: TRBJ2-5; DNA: TGTGCCAGCAGCCAAGACCAAACAGGGAGCGGAGAGACCCAGTACTTC; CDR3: CASSQDQTGSGETQYF
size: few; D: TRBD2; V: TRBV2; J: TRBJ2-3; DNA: TGTGCCAGCATGGAAGGACTAGCGGGAATGCCAGATACGCAGTATTTT; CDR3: CASMEGLAGMPDTQYF
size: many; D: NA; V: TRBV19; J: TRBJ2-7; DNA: TGTGCCAGTAGCCCGAATGGTGACGGTGGCGTGGCCTACGAGCAGTACTTC; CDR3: CASSPNGDGGVAYEQYF
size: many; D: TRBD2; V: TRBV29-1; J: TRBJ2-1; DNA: TGCAGCGTTGTTGTAGCGGGGACATACAATGAGCAGTTCTTC; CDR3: CSVVVAGTYNEQFF
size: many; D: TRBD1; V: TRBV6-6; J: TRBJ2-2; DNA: TGTGCCAGCGTTGGGACAGATAACACCGGGGAGCTGTTTTTT; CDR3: CASVGTDNTGELFF
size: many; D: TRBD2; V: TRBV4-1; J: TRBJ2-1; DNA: TGCGCCAGCAGCCATCCTAGCGGGAGTGTTAACTATGAGCAGTTCTTC; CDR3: CASSHPSGSVNYEQFF
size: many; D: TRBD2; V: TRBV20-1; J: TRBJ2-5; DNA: TGCAGTGCAGTAGGAGCGGGGCTCGGGGTTCAAGAGACCCAGTACTTC; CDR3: CSAVGAGLGVQETQYF
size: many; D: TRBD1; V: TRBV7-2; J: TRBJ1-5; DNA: TGTGCCAGCAGCTATGGGCCGGGACAGGGGAATCAGCCCCAGCATTTT; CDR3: CASSYGPGQGNQPQHF
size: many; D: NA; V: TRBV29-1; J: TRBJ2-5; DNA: TGCAGCGTTGGCGGGATAATGATCCAAGAGACCCAGTACTTC; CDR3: CSVGGIMIQETQYF
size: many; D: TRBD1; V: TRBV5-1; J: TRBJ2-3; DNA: TGCGCCAGCAGTAGGGACAGCATCACAGATACGCAGTATTTT; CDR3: CASSRDSITDTQYF
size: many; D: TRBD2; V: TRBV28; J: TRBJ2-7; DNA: TGTGCCAGCAGTTTTACTAGCGGGATCAGGAGCTCCTACGAGCAGTACTTC; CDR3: CASSFTSGIRSSYEQYF
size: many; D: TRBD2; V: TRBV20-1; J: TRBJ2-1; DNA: TGCAGTGCTTCCCAGAAGCCTAGCGGGAAGAATGAGCAGTTCTTC; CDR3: CSASQKPSGKNEQFF
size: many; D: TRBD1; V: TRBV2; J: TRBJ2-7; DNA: TGTGCCAGCAGTGAGATCTCGGGACAGGGGGTCGAGCAGTACTTC; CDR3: CASSEISGQGVEQYF
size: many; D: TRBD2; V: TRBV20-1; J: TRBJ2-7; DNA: TGCAGTGCTCAACCTATGACTAGCGGGAGTCTCAACGAGCAGTACTTC; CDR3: CSAQPMTSGSLNEQYF
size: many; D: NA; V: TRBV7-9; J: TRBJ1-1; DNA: TGTGCCAGCAGCTGGGAGGTTGGCACTGAAGCTTTCTTT; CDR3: CASSWEVGTEAFF
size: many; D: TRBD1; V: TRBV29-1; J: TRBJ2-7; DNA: TGCAGCGTTGGTATGGGTCGGACAGGGAGGTCTCTCGAGCAGTACTTC; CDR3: CSVGMGRTGRSLEQYF
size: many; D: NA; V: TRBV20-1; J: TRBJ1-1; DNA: TGCAGTGCTAGACGGGCTCCGAACACTGAAGCTTTCTTT; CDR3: CSARRAPNTEAFF